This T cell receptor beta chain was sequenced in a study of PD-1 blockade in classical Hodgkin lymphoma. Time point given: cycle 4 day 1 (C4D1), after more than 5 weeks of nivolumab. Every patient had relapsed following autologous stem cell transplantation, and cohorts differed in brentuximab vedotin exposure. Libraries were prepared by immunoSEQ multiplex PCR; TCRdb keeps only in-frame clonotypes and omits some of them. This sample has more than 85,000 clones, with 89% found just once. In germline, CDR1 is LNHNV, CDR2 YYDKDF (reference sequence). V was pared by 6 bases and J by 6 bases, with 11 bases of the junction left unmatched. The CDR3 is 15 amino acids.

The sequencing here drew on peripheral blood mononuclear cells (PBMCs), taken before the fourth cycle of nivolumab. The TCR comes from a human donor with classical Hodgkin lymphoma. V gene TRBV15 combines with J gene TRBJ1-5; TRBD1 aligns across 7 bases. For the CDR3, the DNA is TGTGCCACCAGTCCGACAGGGTATCAGGGTCAGCCCCAGCATTTT. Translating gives CATSPTGYQGQPQHF.